Shown below are 29 T cell receptor beta chains from a single sample sequenced in a study of blood T cell repertoires in COVID-19. Repertoires were generated with immunoSEQ multiplex PCR, while TCRdb's copy carries only in-frame clones and drops some. In the table there are approximately 230,000 clones, around 84% of which are singletons. Sequencing input: PBMCs or T cells enriched from blood (not recorded which). The receptor set was obtained from a middle-aged man who had recovered from COVID-19.

V gene TRBV9 combines with J gene TRBJ2-7, with no clear D. The CDR3 loop spans 14 amino acids. Germline V gene lookup returns CDR1 SGDLS and CDR2 YYNGEE. V gave up 0 bases and J gave up 0 bases, with 7 bases separating them. The chain's CDR3 is CASSVVESSYEQYF. The CDR3 DNA sequence: TGTGCCAGCAGCGTAGTAGAGAGCTCCTACGAGCAGTACTTC.

The chain links TRBV2 to TRBJ1-1; D is ambiguous. V was clipped by 6 bases and J by 0 bases, with 14 bases between them. CDR1 and CDR2 from the germline V gene are SNHLY and FYNNEI. CDR3 length: 15 residues. The CDR3 nucleotides are TGTGCCAGCAGCCTGATCGGTCTCATGAACACTGAAGCTTTCTTT. As protein: CASSLIGLMNTEAFF.

The V call is TRBV28, the J call TRBJ2-7, with D possibly being TRBD2 (5 bases). Germline V gene sequence: CDR1 MDHEN, CDR2 SYDVKM. The CDR3 runs 14 residues. Trimming stripped 7 bases from V and 5 bases from J, with 18 bases between. The CDR3 here is CASKGDGVRDEQYF. CDR3 DNA: TGTGCCAGCAAGGGTGATGGGGTGCGGGACGAGCAGTACTTC.

The gene calls are TRBV27 and TRBJ2-1, with 11 bases matching TRBD2. CDR1 and CDR2 (germline): MNHEY, SMNVEV (reference sequence). This CDR3 is 13 amino acids long. J gave up 9 bases and V 4 bases, and 2 bases lay outside the gene matches. CDR3: CASSYSGRGEQFF. CDR3 coding DNA: TGTGCCAGCAGTTATAGCGGGAGGGGTGAGCAGTTCTTC.

This sequence joins TRBV7-7 and TRBJ2-2; the match to TRBD2 covers 13 bases. V dropped 4 bases and J dropped 4; count of bases not matched to a gene: 0. Per the germline V gene, CDR1 is SSHAT and CDR2 is FNYEAQ (reference sequence). The length of the CDR3 is 15 residues. The CDR3 DNA is TGTGCCAGCAGCTGGACTAGCGGGAGCACCGGGGAGCTGTTTTTT. Its protein is CASSWTSGSTGELFF.

V and J are TRBV3-1 (or the pseudogene TRBV3-2) and TRBJ1-2; D uncertain. Between the trimmed V and J ends, which lost 4 bases and 4 bases, there was a span of 10 bases. Germline V gives CDR1 LGHDT, CDR2 YNNKEL (reference sequence). The CDR3 is made up of 13 amino acids. CDR3 in DNA: TGTGCCAGCAGCCTTACAGAGTCCTATGGCTACACCTTC. Protein sequence: CASSLTESYGYTF.

J is TRBJ2-5 and V is TRBV5-1, with D possibly matching TRBD2 (6 bases). The CDR3 spans 17 residues. V lost 2 bases and J 2 bases, leaving 19 bases between the germline ends. Germline loops: CDR1 SGHRS, CDR2 YFSETQ. DNA of the CDR3: TGCGCCAGCAGCTTAGGTAGCGGCCCTTCCTCGCAAGAGACCCAGTACTTC. It specifies CASSLGSGPSSQETQYF.

The chain links TRBV10-3 to TRBJ2-4; 12 bases map to TRBD2. CDR3 size: 15 residues. The germline CDR1 and CDR2 sequences are ENHRY and SYGVKD. V shed 4 bases, J shed 8 bases, and the junction held 6 bases outside the gene matches. CDR3 residues: CAISGTSGNADIQYF. DNA of the CDR3: TGTGCCATCAGTGGGACTAGCGGGAACGCGGACATTCAGTACTTC.

The chain has TRBV30 and TRBJ2-7, with 9 bases matching TRBD1. This CDR3 spans 13 amino acids. V gave up 4 bases and J gave up 3 bases; unmatched junction bases: 4. Germline V lookup: CDR1 GTSNPN, CDR2 SVGIG (reference sequence). The CDR3 DNA follows: TGTGCCTGGAACCGGGACAGGGTCTACGAGCAGTACTTC. This sequence encodes CAWNRDRVYEQYF.

This chain uses TRBV6-2 or TRBV6-3 with TRBJ2-1; 11 bases map to TRBD2. The length of the CDR3 is 17 residues. The germline CDR1 and CDR2 sequences are MNHEY and SVGEGT. V lost 4 bases to trimming and J lost 8 bases; unmatched junction nucleotides: 13. In DNA form, the CDR3 reads TGTGCCAGCAGTTCCGACCGTAGCGGGGGGGCTCTGTATGAGCAGTTCTTC. This encodes CASSSDRSGGALYEQFF.

The chain uses TRBV30 and TRBJ2-5, with 7 bases matching TRBD2. V lost 0 bases and J lost 8; bases outside the gene matches: 9. Germline assignment: CDR1 GTSNPN and CDR2 SVGIG (reference sequence). The CDR3 consists of 14 residues. The CDR3, as DNA: TGTGCCTGGAGTGTGCTTCGGGGGGAGGGAACCCAGTACTTC. Translating it yields CAWSVLRGEGTQYF.

This sequence joins TRBV11-2 and TRBJ1-6; the match to TRBD1 covers 8 bases. Germline lookup yields CDR1 SGHAT and CDR2 FQNNGV. The CDR3 has 15 amino acids. With 5 bases clipped from V and 8 bases from J, the junction kept 8 bases outside the gene matches. The CDR3 bases are TGTGCCAGCAGCCCCACCACAGGGGGATATTCACCCCTCCACTTT. Translating it yields CASSPTTGGYSPLHF.

This chain connects TRBV7-2 to TRBJ2-7; D possibly corresponds to TRBD1 (6 bases). Trimming left V 4 bases short and J 0 bases short, with 10 bases between. CDR3 length: 14 amino acids. Germline CDR1 reads SGHTA; CDR2 reads FQGNSA. Here the CDR3 reads CASSSWDTSYEQYF. The CDR3 coding sequence is TGTGCCAGCAGCTCATGGGACACCTCCTACGAGCAGTACTTC.

The CDR3 loop reads CASSPSLGTPLTDTQYF. The CDR3 bases are TGTGCCAGCAGCCCGAGCCTCGGGACACCTCTCACAGATACGCAGTATTTT. This sequence joins TRBV11-3 and TRBJ2-3; D possibly corresponds to TRBD1 (6 bases). CDR3 length: 17 residues. CDR1 and CDR2 from the germline V gene are SGHNT and YENEEA. Trimming shortened V by 5 bases and J by 2 bases, and 20 bases separated the two germline ends.

V usage is TRBV3-1 (or the pseudogene TRBV3-2) and J usage is TRBJ1-6; 9 nucleotides align to TRBD1. The germline CDR1 and CDR2 sequences are LGHDT and YNNKEL (reference sequence). The CDR3 extends over 14 amino acids. J was trimmed by 8 bases and V by 4 bases; bases with no gene match: 3. The CDR3 sequence: CASSLTGGDSPLHF. In DNA form, the CDR3 reads TGTGCCAGCAGCCTGACAGGGGGAGATTCACCCCTCCACTTT.

The chain links TRBV7-2 to TRBJ1-2; D is unresolved. The CDR3 has 14 residues. Trimming took off 5 bases at V and 2 bases at J, with 12 bases between the two ends. Germline V lookup: CDR1 SGHTA, CDR2 FQGNSA. The CDR3 coding sequence is TGTGCCAGCAGCCGTGGCCCCTCCAACTATGGCTACACCTTC. This encodes CASSRGPSNYGYTF.

The DNA of the CDR3 is TGCGCCAGCAGCCCGTGGGCCGGAATCCAAGAGACCCAGTACTTC. It translates to CASSPWAGIQETQYF. The J gene is TRBJ2-5, the V gene TRBV5-1; D gene ambiguous. The CDR3 totals 15 residues. V dropped 4 bases and J dropped 1 base, with 14 bases sitting between them. Germline CDR1 SGHRS, CDR2 YFSETQ. The whole variable domain, remainder taken from reference TRBV5-1 and TRBJ2-5, is KAGVTQTPRYLIKTRGQQVTLSCSPISGHRSVSWYQQTPGQGLQFLFEYFSETQRNKGNFPGRFSGRQFSNSRSEMNVSTLELGDSALYLCASSPWAGIQETQYFGPGTRLLVL.

V gene TRBV30 combines with J gene TRBJ2-1, with a weak D call TRBD2 (5 bases). The germline CDR1 and CDR2 sequences are GTSNPN and SVGIG (reference sequence). V was clipped by 2 bases and J by 1 base, with 9 bases between them. This CDR3 contains 14 residues. CDR3 protein: CAWSRRASYNEQFF. CDR3 bases: TGTGCCTGGAGTCGGCGGGCATCCTACAATGAGCAGTTCTTC.

The CDR3 here is CASSQSSSSNQPQHF. The CDR3 DNA reads TGCGCCAGCAGCCAATCTAGTTCGAGCAATCAGCCCCAGCATTTT. This chain connects TRBV4-3 to TRBJ1-5; no firm D call. Germline assignment: CDR1 LGHNA and CDR2 YSLEER. Deletions cut 2 bases from V and 1 base from J, with 9 bases between. This CDR3 is 15 amino acids long.

The rearrangement uses TRBV19 and TRBJ1-4; a possible D gene is TRBD1 (5 bases). Between the trimmed V and J ends, which lost 3 bases and 7 bases, there was a span of 9 bases. The germline gives CDR1 LNHDA, CDR2 SQIVND (reference sequence). There are 13 residues in the CDR3. The DNA of the CDR3 is TGTGCCAGTAGTATTAGGGGTGGTGAAAAACTGTTTTTT. Protein sequence: CASSIRGGEKLFF.

This rearrangement joins TRBV7-2 to TRBJ2-7; TRBD2 is a possible D gene (6 bases). Trimming left V 3 bases short and J 2 bases short, with 14 bases between. Germline V gives CDR1 SGHTA, CDR2 FQGNSA. This CDR3 has 15 residues. CDR3 nucleotides: TGTGCCAGCAGCTTTGCGGGGTTTGGGGCCTACGAGCAGTACTTC. Its protein product is CASSFAGFGAYEQYF.

This clone appeared a few times. The chain recombines TRBV4-1 with TRBJ1-5; a weak D match, TRBD1 (5 bases). The germline gives CDR1 MGHRA, CDR2 YSYEKL. V lost 2 bases, J lost 7 bases, and 12 bases lay in between. The CDR3 is 14 amino acids. CDR3 region: CASSQSGFGQPQHF. CDR3 sequence (DNA): TGCGCCAGCAGCCAATCAGGGTTTGGCCAGCCCCAGCATTTT.

The chain joins TRBV14 to TRBJ1-1; D gene uncertain. Trimming shortened V by 3 bases and J by 3 bases, and 14 bases separated the two germline ends. The V gene's germline CDR1 is SGHDN and CDR2 FVKESK. The CDR3 totals 15 residues. For the CDR3, the DNA is TGTGCCAGCAGCCATTACGGGGAGAGGCACACTGAAGCTTTCTTT. Protein: CASSHYGERHTEAFF.

The chain combines TRBV11-3 with TRBJ2-7; 10 nucleotides match TRBD1. The CDR3 runs 15 residues. The V gene's germline CDR1 is SGHNT and CDR2 YENEEA. V shed 5 bases and J 8 bases; nucleotides not matched to a gene: 12. Here the CDR3 reads CASSTGTGDLAKQYF. CDR3 in DNA: TGTGCCAGCAGCACCGGGACAGGGGATCTGGCGAAGCAGTACTTC. Supplemented by reference TRBV11-3 and TRBJ2-7, the full variable domain reads EAGVVQSPRYKIIEKKQPVAFWCNPISGHNTLYWYLQNLGQGPELLIRYENEEAVDDSQLPKDRFSAERLKGVDSTLKIQPAELGDSAVYLCASSTGTGDLAKQYFGPGTRLTVT.

This chain links TRBV2 with TRBJ1-5; D ambiguous. The CDR3 sequence is 13 residues long. V was trimmed by 5 bases and J by 0 bases, leaving 5 bases between them. Germline V lookup: CDR1 SNHLY, CDR2 FYNNEI. The CDR3 protein is CASSPDSNQPQHF. The CDR3 nucleotides read TGTGCCAGCAGTCCAGATAGCAATCAGCCCCAGCATTTT.

In DNA form, the CDR3 reads TGCAGCGTTGAAGATTCCGGGATTCCGACTGAAGCTTTCTTT. Translated: CSVEDSGIPTEAFF. The chain links TRBV29-1 to TRBJ1-1, with D unclear. Germline loops: CDR1 SQVTM, CDR2 ANQGSEA. V dropped 0 bases and J dropped 5 bases, with 13 bases sitting between them. The CDR3 has 14 amino acids.

This chain connects TRBV5-1 to TRBJ1-2; TRBD1 agrees at 7 bases. J gave up 6 bases and V 4 bases, and 6 bases lay outside the gene matches. From germline, CDR1 is SGHRS and CDR2 YFSETQ. The CDR3 contains 13 residues. CDR3: CASSMTGSNGYTF. The CDR3 DNA reads as TGCGCCAGCAGCATGACAGGGTCGAATGGCTACACCTTC.

The J gene is TRBJ1-1, the V gene TRBV7-9, with TRBD1 identical over 7 bases. The CDR3 extends over 15 amino acids. Germline CDR1 SEHNR, CDR2 FQNEAQ (reference sequence). The J segment lost 6 bases and the V segment lost 5 bases, leaving 12 bases of the junction unmatched. CDR3 protein: CASSQSGTALPEAFF. CDR3 bases: TGTGCCAGCAGCCAGTCCGGGACAGCATTACCTGAAGCTTTCTTT.

Details on this clone: This sample includes further DNA sequences coding for the same CDR3. The V and J genes are TRBV27 and TRBJ1-5, with D tentatively TRBD1 (6 bases). The ends were cut back, 2 bases at V and 5 bases at J, with 7 bases in the middle. Germline V gene sequence: CDR1 MNHEY, CDR2 SMNVEV (reference sequence). This CDR3 has 13 amino acids. CDR3 residues: CASSLGGDQPQHF. The CDR3 DNA reads TGTGCCAGCAGTTTAGGGGGCGATCAGCCCCAGCATTTT.